This T cell receptor (beta chain) originates from a study of somatic mutations in cytotoxic T cells in rheumatoid arthritis. For the study at large: Blood (30 ml EDTA) from each patient was taken right after diagnosis, before any treatment.

Turning to this clone: No antigen is known for it.

Original handling: Patient-derived CD8+ clones with a size above 1% showed rare matches to published virus-specific TCRB sequences. The assay was immunoSEQ multiplex PCR, and TCRdb's table has in-frame clones only and misses some. V and J calls and clone size are those listed in that table; D and trimming were worked out from the DNA. In the table there are 20,000 to 25,000 clones, approximately 78% of which are singletons. General observations from the study: Healthy controls showed no age-related rise in CD8+ clonality, whereas rheumatoid arthritis patients did.

V gave up 4 bases and J gave up 6 bases; unmatched junction bases: 5. The germline V gene encodes CDR1 SGHVS and CDR2 FNYEAQ. The CDR3 totals 15 residues. This chain connects TRBV7-6 to TRBJ1-5, with 11 bases fitting TRBD1. Sequencing was done on a sample of CD8+ T cells sorted from blood. This clonotype originated in an adult with rheumatoid arthritis. CDR3 loop: CASSSGQGAFQPQHF. Here the CDR3 DNA reads TGTGCCAGCAGCTCTGGACAGGGGGCTTTTCAGCCCCAGCATTTT.